Below are 9 T cell receptor beta chains sequenced from a single sample in a study of shared clonotypes between healthy human individuals. Assay: immunoSEQ multiplex PCR; the TCRdb copy retains only in-frame clones and omits some. Of 550,000 to 850,000 clones listed, 72% were seen once; the top ten hold 1.8%. The sample taken for sequencing was memory CD4+ T cells sorted from blood. Regarding subset: CD45RA-negative fraction. The receptors derive from a woman aged 25 to 39 in good health.

The V gene is TRBV6-5, the J gene TRBJ2-5, with D possibly being TRBD2 (5 bases). V was trimmed by 5 bases and J by 1 base, leaving 11 bases between them. The length of the CDR3 is 14 residues. Germline V gives CDR1 MNHEY, CDR2 SVGAGI. CDR3 bases: TGTGCCAGCAGTCCCGGGCTAGCCCAAGAGACCCAGTACTTC. Amino acids: CASSPGLAQETQYF.

This clone appeared a single time. The J gene is TRBJ1-1, the V gene TRBV2; tentative D call: TRBD1 (5 bases). Trimming cost V 7 bases and J 4 bases, with 19 bases left between them. Germline V gene lookup returns CDR1 SNHLY and CDR2 FYNNEI. The CDR3 loop spans 15 amino acids. CDR3 bases: TGTGCCAGCACACCCGAGACAGTCTTCGGCACTGAAGCTTTCTTT. It is translated as CASTPETVFGTEAFF. Full variable domain (rest looked up from reference TRBV2 and TRBJ1-1): EPEVTQTPSHQVTQMGQEVILRCVPISNHLYFYWYRQILGQKVEFLVSFYNNEISEKSEIFDDQFSVERPDGSNFTLKIRSTKLEDSAMYFCASTPETVFGTEAFFGQGTRLTVV.

This clone was seen a few times. V is TRBV28 and J is TRBJ2-5; 10 nucleotides align to TRBD1. There are 15 residues in the CDR3. Germline V gene lookup returns CDR1 MDHEN and CDR2 SYDVKM. J was trimmed by 4 bases and V by 5 bases; bases with no gene match: 7. The CDR3 DNA reads TGTGCCAGCAGTGCCCCGGGACAGGGGAGAGAGACCCAGTACTTC. Translating gives CASSAPGQGRETQYF.

V is TRBV29-1 and J is TRBJ2-5; 8 positions match TRBD1. The J call may be in error: the DNA end matches TRBJ2-7 better. CDR1 and CDR2 (germline): SQVTM, ANQGSEA. This CDR3 region has 10 residues. CDR3 nucleotide sequence: TGCAGCGTGACAGGGGTCGAGCAGTACTTC. Residues: CSVTGVEQYF.

The V call is TRBV29-1, the J call TRBJ1-1; TRBD1 agrees at 9 bases. Trimming cost V 5 bases and J 1 base; bases outside gene matches: 14. Germline CDR1 reads SQVTM; CDR2 reads ANQGSEA. The length of the CDR3 is 17 residues. CDR3 region: CSVKSDRGVFGNTEAFF. For the CDR3, the DNA is TGCAGCGTTAAATCGGACAGGGGCGTGTTTGGGAACACTGAAGCTTTCTTT. The variable domain in full, with the rest retrieved from reference TRBV29-1 and TRBJ1-1, is SAVISQKPSRDICQRGTSLTIQCQVDSQVTMMFWYRQQPGQSLTLIATANQGSEATYESGFVIDKFPISRPNLTFSTLTVSNMSPEDSSIYLCSVKSDRGVFGNTEAFFGQGTRLTVV.

V gene TRBV7-9 combines with J gene TRBJ1-5; the match to TRBD1 covers 8 bases. This CDR3 spans 16 amino acids. J lost 5 bases, V lost 4 bases, and 10 bases had no gene match. Looked up from germline, CDR1 is SEHNR and CDR2 is FQNEAQ (reference sequence). The chain's CDR3 is CASSSSDRGGDQPQHF. The CDR3 bases are TGTGCCAGCAGCTCGTCTGACAGGGGTGGCGATCAGCCCCAGCATTTT.

V usage is TRBV5-1 and J usage is TRBJ2-3; the D gene is possibly TRBD1 (7 bases). Germline V gene data show CDR1 as SGHRS and CDR2 as YFSETQ. CDR3 length equals 15 residues. The V end lost 5 bases, the J end lost 4 bases, and 17 bases lay between the germline ends. CDR3 amino acids: CASSQTGRSPDTQYF. DNA of the CDR3: TGCGCCAGCAGTCAGACAGGGAGGTCCCCAGATACGCAGTATTTT.

V usage is TRBV29-1 and J usage is TRBJ2-7; D uncertain. The V gene lost 7 bases and the J gene lost 5 bases, with 15 bases spanning the gap. The germline gives CDR1 SQVTM, CDR2 ANQGSEA. CDR3 length: 12 residues. CDR3 sequence (DNA): TGCAGCGGATCTAAGGGTGGAGACGAGCAGTACTTC. This gives the protein CSGSKGGDEQYF.

This clone was seen a single time. The chain combines TRBV19 with TRBJ2-2, with no clear D. CDR3 size: 13 residues. Germline V CDR1 and CDR2: LNHDA, SQIVND (reference sequence). The germline V and J ends were trimmed by 6 bases and 6 bases, with 11 bases remaining between them. CDR3 sequence (DNA): TGTGCCAGTAGGCAACGACCATCCGGGGAGCTGTTTTTT. As protein: CASRQRPSGELFF. The full variable domain, with the rest looked up from reference TRBV19 and TRBJ2-2, is DGGITQSPKYLFRKEGQNVTLSCEQNLNHDAMYWYRQDPGQGLRLIYYSQIVNDFQKGDIAEGYSVSREKKESFPLTVTSAQKNPTAFYLCASRQRPSGELFFGEGSRLTVL.